This T cell receptor (beta chain) was identified in a study of blood T cell repertoires in COVID-19. The overall study: The study drew acute and convalescent COVID-19 samples from the United States, Italy and Spain. Sources were T cells, B-cell-depleted T cells, or PBMCs; the material itself was cDNA or gDNA.

Original analysis: Amplification of reference gene primers was used by the study to estimate nucleated cell counts. Generated by immunoSEQ multiplex PCR, the TCRdb table keeps only in-frame clones and is missing some. V and J calls and clone size are copied from that table; D and trimming were computed from the DNA. Of 310,000 or so clones in the sample, approximately 90% are singletons; the top ten hold roughly 2.3%. Seattle enrolled patients during active infection and tracked them longitudinally. The CDR3 runs to 13 residues. V was pared by 3 bases and J by 4 bases, with 2 bases of the junction left unmatched. The germline CDR1 and CDR2 sequences are MGHRA and YSYEKL.

Material: peripheral blood. The TCR comes from a woman between 25 and 40 years old with COVID-19, enrolled during active disease. The rearrangement uses TRBV4-1 and TRBJ2-7; 8 bases agree with TRBD2. Written as DNA, the CDR3 is TGCGCCAGCAGCCAGGGACTAGTGTACGAGCAGTACTTC. Translation: CASSQGLVYEQYF.